This TCR beta chain was obtained from a study of blood T cells in healthy people across ages. Study-wide findings and caveats: Long-lived donors exceeded aged donors in naive CD4+ cells and diversity.

Per sample, at least 6 micrograms of total RNA were extracted. For the second PCR, which ran for about 7 to 11 cycles, a sample-barcoded 5' primer and a J-beta primer mix were used. Tagging of each cDNA molecule was performed by a template-switch adaptor with 12 random nucleotides. From the 5' RACE reads, TCRdb called clonotypes with MiXCR, one entry per CDR3 protein. Among 700,000 or so distinct CDR3 sequences, 22% were seen once, and the ten largest hold 20% to 25%. This clonotype was counted between two and nine times. Its antigen remains unidentified. V lost 5 bases, J lost 7 bases, and 16 bases stayed unmatched. There are 17 residues in the CDR3. CDR1 is SGHRS, CDR2 YFSETQ, per germline.

This chain connects TRBV5-1 to TRBJ1-3; TRBD1 agrees at 9 bases. The clonotype was recovered from a man in his 70s in good health. What was sequenced was blood. Here the CDR3 reads CASSLAPGTGLTNTIYF. The DNA of the CDR3 is TGCGCCAGCAGTTTAGCTCCCGGGACAGGGTTGACGAACACCATATATTTT.